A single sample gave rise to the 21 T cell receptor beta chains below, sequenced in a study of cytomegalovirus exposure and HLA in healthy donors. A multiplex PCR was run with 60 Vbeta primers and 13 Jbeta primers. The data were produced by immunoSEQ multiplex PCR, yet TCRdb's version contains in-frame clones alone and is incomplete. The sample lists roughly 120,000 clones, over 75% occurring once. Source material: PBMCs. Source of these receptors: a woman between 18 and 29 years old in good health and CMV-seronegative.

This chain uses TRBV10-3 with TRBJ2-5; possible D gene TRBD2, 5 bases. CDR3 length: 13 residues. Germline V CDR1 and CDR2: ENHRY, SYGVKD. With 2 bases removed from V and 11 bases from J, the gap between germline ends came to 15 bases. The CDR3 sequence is CAISEETLGEQYF. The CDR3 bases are TGTGCCATCAGTGAGGAGACCCTGGGAGAGCAGTACTTC.

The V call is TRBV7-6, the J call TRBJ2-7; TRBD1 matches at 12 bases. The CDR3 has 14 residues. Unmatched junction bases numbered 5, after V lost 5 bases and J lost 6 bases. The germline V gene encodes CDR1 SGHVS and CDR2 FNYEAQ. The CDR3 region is CASSNWDRGLEQYF. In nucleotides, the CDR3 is TGTGCCAGCAGCAACTGGGACAGGGGGCTCGAGCAGTACTTC. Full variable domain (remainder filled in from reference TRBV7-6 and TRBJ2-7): GAGVSQSPRYKVTKRGQDVALRCDPISGHVSLYWYRQALGQGPEFLTYFNYEAQQDKSGLPNDRFSAERPEGSISTLTIQRTEQRDSAMYRCASSNWDRGLEQYFGPGTRLTVT.

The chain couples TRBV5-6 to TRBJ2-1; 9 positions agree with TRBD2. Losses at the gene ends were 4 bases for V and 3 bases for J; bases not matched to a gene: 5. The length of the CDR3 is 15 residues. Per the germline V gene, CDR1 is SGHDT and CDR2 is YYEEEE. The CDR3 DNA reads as TGTGCCAGCAGCCTTTGGACTAGCGTCTACAATGAGCAGTTCTTC. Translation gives CASSLWTSVYNEQFF.

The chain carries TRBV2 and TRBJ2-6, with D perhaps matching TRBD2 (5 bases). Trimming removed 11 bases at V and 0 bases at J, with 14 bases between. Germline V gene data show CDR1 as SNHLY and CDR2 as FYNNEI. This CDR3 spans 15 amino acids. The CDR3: CAGPSGSSGANVLTF. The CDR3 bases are TGTGCCGGCCCCAGCGGTAGCTCTGGGGCCAACGTCCTGACTTTC. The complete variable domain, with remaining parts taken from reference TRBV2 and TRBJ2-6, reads EPEVTQTPSHQVTQMGQEVILRCVPISNHLYFYWYRQILGQKVEFLVSFYNNEISEKSEIFDDQFSVERPDGSNFTLKIRSTKLEDSAMYFCAGPSGSSGANVLTFGAGSRLTVL.

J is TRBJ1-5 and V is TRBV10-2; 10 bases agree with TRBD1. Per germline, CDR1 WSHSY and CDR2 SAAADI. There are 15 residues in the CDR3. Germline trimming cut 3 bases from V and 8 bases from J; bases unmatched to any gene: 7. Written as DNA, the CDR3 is TGCGCCAGCAGTGACAGGACAGGGGGGCCAGAGCCCCAGCATTTT. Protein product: CASSDRTGGPEPQHF.

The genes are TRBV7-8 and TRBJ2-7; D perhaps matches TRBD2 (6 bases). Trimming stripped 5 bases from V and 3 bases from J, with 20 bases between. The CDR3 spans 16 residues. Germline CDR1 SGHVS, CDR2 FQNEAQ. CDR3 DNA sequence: TGTGCCAGCAGCCCAAGACGTACAGGACTATACTACGAGCAGTACTTC. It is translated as CASSPRRTGLYYEQYF. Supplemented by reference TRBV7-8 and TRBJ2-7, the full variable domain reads GAGVSQSPRYKVAKRGQDVALRCDPISGHVSLFWYQQALGQGPEFLTYFQNEAQLDKSGLPSDRFFAERPEGSVSTLKIQRTQQEDSAVYLCASSPRRTGLYYEQYFGPGTRLTVT.

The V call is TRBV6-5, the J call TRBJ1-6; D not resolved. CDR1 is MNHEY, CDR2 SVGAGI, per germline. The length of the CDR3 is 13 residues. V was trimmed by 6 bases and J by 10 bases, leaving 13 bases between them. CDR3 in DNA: TGTGCCAGCAGCGAAACTCCCGAGTCACCCCTCCACTTT. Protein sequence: CASSETPESPLHF.

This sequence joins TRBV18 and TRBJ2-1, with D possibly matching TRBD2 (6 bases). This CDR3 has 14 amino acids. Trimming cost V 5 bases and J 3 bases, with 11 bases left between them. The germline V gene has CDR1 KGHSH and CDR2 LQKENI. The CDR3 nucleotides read TGTGCCAGCTCAGTCCGGGACTTCTACAATGAGCAGTTCTTC. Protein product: CASSVRDFYNEQFF.

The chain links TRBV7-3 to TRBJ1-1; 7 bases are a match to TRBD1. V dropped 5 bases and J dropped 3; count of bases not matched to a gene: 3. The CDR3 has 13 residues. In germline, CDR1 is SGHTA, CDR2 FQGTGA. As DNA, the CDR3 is TGTGCCAGCAGCGAAGGGGGCGACACTGAAGCTTTCTTT. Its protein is CASSEGGDTEAFF.

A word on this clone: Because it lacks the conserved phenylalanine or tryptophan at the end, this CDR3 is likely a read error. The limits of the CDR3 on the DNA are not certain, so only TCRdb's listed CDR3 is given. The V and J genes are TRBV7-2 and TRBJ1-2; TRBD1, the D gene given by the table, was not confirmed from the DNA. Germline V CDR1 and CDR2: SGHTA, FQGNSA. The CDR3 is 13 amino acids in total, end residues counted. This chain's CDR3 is CASSLVEGGAQGL.

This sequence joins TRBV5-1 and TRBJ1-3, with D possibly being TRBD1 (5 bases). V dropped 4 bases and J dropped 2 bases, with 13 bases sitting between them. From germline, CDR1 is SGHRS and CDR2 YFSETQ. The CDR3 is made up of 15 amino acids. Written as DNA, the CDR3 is TGCGCCAGCAGCCGACGGGGGGACGCTGGAAACACCATATATTTT. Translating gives CASSRRGDAGNTIYF. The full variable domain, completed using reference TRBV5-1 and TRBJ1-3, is KAGVTQTPRYLIKTRGQQVTLSCSPISGHRSVSWYQQTPGQGLQFLFEYFSETQRNKGNFPGRFSGRQFSNSRSEMNVSTLELGDSALYLCASSRRGDAGNTIYFGEGSWLTVV.

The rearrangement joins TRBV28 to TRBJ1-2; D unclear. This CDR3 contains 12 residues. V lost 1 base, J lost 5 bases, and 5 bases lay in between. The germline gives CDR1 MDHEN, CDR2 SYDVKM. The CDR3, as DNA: TGTGCCAGCAGTTTATCAGGATATGGCTACACCTTC. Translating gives CASSLSGYGYTF.

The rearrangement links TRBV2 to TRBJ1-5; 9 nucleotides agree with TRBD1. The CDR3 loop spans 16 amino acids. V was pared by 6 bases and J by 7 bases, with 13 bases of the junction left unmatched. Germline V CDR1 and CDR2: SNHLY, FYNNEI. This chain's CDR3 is CASRSGGGQGRQPQHF. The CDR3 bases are TGTGCCAGCAGATCAGGGGGGGGACAGGGTAGACAGCCCCAGCATTTT.

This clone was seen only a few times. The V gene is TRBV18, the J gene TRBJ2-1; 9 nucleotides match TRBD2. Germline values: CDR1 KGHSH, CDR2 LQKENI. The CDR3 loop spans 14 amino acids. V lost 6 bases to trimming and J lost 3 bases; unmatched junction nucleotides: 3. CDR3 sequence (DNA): TGTGCCAGCTCTACTAGCGGGTTCTACAATGAGCAGTTCTTC. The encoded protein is CASSTSGFYNEQFF.

CDR3 bases: TGTGCCAGCAGTATAGCGGGAGGAGCCACAGATACGCAGTATTTT. Protein product: CASSIAGGATDTQYF. The chain is built from TRBV6-4 and TRBJ2-3; TRBD2 matches at 10 bases. The length of the CDR3 is 15 residues. With V trimmed by 5 bases and J by 2 bases, 4 bases remained unmatched. Germline CDR1 reads MRHNA; CDR2 reads SNTAGT.

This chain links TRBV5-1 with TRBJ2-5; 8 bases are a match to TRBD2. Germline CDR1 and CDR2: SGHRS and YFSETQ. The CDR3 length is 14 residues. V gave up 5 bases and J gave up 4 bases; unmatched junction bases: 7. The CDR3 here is CASSPAGVVETQYF. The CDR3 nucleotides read TGCGCCAGCAGTCCAGCGGGAGTTGTAGAGACCCAGTACTTC.

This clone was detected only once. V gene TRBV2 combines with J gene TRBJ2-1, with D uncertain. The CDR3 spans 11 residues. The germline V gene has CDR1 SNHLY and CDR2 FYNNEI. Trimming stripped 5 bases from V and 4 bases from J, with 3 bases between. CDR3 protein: CASSPYNEQFF. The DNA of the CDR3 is TGTGCCAGCAGTCCTTACAATGAGCAGTTCTTC. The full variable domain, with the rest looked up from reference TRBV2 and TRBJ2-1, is EPEVTQTPSHQVTQMGQEVILRCVPISNHLYFYWYRQILGQKVEFLVSFYNNEISEKSEIFDDQFSVERPDGSNFTLKIRSTKLEDSAMYFCASSPYNEQFFGPGTRLTVL.

The CDR3 DNA reads as TGTGCCAGCAGCTTATCGAGTAACACTGAAGCTTTCTTT. Its translation is CASSLSSNTEAFF. This chain connects TRBV7-3 to TRBJ1-1; D ambiguous. Trimming removed 2 bases at V and 2 bases at J, with 6 bases between. The CDR3 runs 13 residues. The germline V gene has CDR1 SGHTA and CDR2 FQGTGA.

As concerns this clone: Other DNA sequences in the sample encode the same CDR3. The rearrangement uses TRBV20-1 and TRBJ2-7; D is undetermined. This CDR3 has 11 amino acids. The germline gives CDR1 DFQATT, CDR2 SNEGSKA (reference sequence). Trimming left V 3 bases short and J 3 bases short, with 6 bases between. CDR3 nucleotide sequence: TGCAGTGCTAGGCGTCACTACGAGCAGTACTTC. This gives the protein CSARRHYEQYF.

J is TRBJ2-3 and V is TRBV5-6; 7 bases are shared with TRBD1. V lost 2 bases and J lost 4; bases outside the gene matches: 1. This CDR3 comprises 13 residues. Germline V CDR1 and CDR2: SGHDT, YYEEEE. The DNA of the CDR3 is TGTGCCAGCAGCTTCGGGACAGCAGATACGCAGTATTTT. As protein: CASSFGTADTQYF.

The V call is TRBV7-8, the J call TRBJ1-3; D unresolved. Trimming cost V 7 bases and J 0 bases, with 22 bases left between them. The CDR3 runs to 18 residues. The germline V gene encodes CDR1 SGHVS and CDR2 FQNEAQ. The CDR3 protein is CASKEFAFVMGSGNTIYF. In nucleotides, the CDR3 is TGTGCCAGCAAGGAGTTTGCCTTCGTTATGGGCTCTGGAAACACCATATATTTT.